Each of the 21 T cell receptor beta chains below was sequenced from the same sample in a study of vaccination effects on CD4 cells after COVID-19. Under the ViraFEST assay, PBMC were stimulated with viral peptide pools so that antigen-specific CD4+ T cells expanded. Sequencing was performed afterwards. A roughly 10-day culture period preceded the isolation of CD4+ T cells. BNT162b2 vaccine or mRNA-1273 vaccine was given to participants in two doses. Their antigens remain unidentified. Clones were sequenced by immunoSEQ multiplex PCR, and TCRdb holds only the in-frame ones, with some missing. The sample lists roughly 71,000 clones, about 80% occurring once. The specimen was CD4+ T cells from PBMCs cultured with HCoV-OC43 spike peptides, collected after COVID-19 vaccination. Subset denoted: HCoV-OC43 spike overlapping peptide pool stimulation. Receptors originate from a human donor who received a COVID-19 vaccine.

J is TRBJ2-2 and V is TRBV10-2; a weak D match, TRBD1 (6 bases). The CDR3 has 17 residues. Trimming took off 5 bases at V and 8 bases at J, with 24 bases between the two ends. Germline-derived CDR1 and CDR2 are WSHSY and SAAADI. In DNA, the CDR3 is TGCGCCAGCAGTTCACCGGGACAACGATCATCTCGGGGGGAGCTGTTTTTT. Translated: CASSSPGQRSSRGELFF.

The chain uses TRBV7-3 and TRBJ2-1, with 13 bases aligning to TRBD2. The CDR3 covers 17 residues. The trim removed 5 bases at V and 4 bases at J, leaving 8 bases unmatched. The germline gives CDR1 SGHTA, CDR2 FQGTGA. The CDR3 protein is CASSRATSGGAYNEQFF. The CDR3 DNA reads TGTGCCAGCAGCAGAGCTACTAGCGGGGGGGCGTACAATGAGCAGTTCTTC.

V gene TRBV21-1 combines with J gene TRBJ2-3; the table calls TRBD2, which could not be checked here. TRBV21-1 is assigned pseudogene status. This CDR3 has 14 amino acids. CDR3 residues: CASSKAEGTDTQYF. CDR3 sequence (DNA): TGTGCCAGCAGCAAAGCTGAGGGCACAGATACGCAGTATTTT.

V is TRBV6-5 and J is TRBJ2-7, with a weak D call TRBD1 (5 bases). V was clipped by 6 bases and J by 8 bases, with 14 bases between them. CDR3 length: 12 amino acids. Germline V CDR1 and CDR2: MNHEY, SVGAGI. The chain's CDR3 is CASSPDSVKQYV. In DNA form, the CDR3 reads TGTGCCAGCAGCCCCGACAGTGTCAAGCAGTACGTC.

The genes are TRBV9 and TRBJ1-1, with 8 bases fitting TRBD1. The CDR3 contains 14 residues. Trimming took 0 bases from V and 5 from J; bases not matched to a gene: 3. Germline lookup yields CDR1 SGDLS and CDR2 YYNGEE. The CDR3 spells CASSVGTGRTEAFF. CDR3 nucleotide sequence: TGTGCCAGCAGCGTAGGGACAGGGAGGACTGAAGCTTTCTTT.

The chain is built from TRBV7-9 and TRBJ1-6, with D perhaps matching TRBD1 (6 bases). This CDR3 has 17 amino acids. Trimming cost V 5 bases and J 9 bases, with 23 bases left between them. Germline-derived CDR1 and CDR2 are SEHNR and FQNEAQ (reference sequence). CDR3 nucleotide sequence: TGTGCCAGCAGCCGGACTACCAATAGGGGGGTGGGTTCACCCCTCCACTTT. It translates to CASSRTTNRGVGSPLHF. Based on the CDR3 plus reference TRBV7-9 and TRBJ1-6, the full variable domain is DTGVSQNPRHKITKRGQNVTFRCDPISEHNRLYWYRQTLGQGPEFLTYFQNEAQLEKSRLLSDRFSAERPKGSFSTLEIQRTEQGDSAMYLCASSRTTNRGVGSPLHFGNGTRLTVT.

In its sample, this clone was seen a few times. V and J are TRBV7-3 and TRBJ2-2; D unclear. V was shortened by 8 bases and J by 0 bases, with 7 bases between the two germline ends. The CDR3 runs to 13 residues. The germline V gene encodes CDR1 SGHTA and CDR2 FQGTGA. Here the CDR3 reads CASQASNTGELFF. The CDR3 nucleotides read TGTGCCAGCCAGGCGTCGAACACCGGGGAGCTGTTTTTT. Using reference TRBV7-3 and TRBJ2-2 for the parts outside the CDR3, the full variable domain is GAGVSQTPSNKVTEKGKYVELRCDPISGHTALYWYRQSLGQGPEFLIYFQGTGAADDSGLPNDRFFAVRPEGSVSTLKIQRTERGDSAVYLCASQASNTGELFFGEGSRLTVL.

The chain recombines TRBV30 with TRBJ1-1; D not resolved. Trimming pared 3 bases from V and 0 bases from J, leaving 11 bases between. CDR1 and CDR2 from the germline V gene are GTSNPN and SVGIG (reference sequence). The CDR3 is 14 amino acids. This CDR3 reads CAWRKRTLNTEAFF. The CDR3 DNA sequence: TGTGCCTGGAGGAAAAGGACCTTGAACACTGAAGCTTTCTTT.

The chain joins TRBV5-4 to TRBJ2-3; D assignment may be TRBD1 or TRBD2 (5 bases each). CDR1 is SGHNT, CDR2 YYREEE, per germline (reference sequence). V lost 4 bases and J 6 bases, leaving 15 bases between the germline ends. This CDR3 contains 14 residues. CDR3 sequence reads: CASSPVVGVDTQYF. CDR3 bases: TGTGCCAGCAGCCCGGTGGTGGGGGTGGATACGCAGTATTTT.

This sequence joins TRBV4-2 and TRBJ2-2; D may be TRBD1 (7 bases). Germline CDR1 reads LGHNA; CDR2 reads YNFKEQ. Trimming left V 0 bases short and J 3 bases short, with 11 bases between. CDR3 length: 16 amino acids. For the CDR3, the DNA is TGTGCCAGCAGCCAAGATCCCAGGGGGGACACCGGGGAGCTGTTTTTT. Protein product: CASSQDPRGDTGELFF.

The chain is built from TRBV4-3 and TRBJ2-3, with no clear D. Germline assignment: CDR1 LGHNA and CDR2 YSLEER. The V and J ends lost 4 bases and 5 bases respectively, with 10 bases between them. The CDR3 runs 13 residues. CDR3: CASSRAHGDTQYF. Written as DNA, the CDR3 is TGCGCCAGCAGCCGGGCCCATGGAGATACGCAGTATTTT.

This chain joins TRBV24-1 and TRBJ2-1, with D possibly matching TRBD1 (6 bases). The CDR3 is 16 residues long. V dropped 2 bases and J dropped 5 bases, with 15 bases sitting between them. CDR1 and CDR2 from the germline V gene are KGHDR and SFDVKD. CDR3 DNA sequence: TGTGCCACCAGTGATTATGCGGACAGAGAACACAATGAGCAGTTCTTC. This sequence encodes CATSDYADREHNEQFF.

The CDR3 protein is CASSSGQAATNEKLFF. The DNA for the CDR3 is TGTGCCAGCAGCTCAGGACAGGCAGCAACTAATGAAAAACTGTTTTTT. The chain is built from TRBV7-8 and TRBJ1-4; 7 bases agree with TRBD1. Per germline, CDR1 SGHVS and CDR2 FQNEAQ. This CDR3 is built from 16 residues. The V and J ends lost 4 bases and 0 bases, in that order; junction bases with no gene match: 5. The full variable domain, completed using reference TRBV7-8 and TRBJ1-4, is GAGVSQSPRYKVAKRGQDVALRCDPISGHVSLFWYQQALGQGPEFLTYFQNEAQLDKSGLPSDRFFAERPEGSVSTLKIQRTQQEDSAVYLCASSSGQAATNEKLFFGSGTQLSVL.

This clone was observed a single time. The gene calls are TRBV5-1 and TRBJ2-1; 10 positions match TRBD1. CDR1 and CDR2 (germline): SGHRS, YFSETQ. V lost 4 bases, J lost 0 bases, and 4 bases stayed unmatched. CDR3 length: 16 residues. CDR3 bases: TGCGCCAGCAGCCAGGGACAGGGGAGCTCCTACAATGAGCAGTTCTTC. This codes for CASSQGQGSSYNEQFF. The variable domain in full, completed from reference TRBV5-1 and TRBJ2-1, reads KAGVTQTPRYLIKTRGQQVTLSCSPISGHRSVSWYQQTPGQGLQFLFEYFSETQRNKGNFPGRFSGRQFSNSRSEMNVSTLELGDSALYLCASSQGQGSSYNEQFFGPGTRLTVL.

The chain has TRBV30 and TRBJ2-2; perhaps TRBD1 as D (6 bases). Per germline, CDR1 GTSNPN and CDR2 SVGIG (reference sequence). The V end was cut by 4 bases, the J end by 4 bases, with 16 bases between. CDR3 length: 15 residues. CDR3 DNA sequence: TGTGCCTGGAACAGTCAGGGGCGCGGCACCGGGGAGCTGTTTTTT. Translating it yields CAWNSQGRGTGELFF.

This CDR3 is CASSQNNLAEAFF. The CDR3 DNA reads as TGTGCCAGCAGCCAAAATAACCTAGCTGAAGCTTTCTTT. The chain employs TRBV3-1 (or the pseudogene TRBV3-2) and TRBJ1-1; D gene ambiguous. V lost 2 bases to trimming and J lost 6 bases, with 10 bases between them. Germline V CDR1 and CDR2: LGHDT, YNNKEL (reference sequence). The CDR3 totals 13 residues.

Here the CDR3 reads CASSSNLGAEAFF. In DNA, the CDR3 is TGTGCCAGTAGCTCTAATCTGGGGGCTGAAGCTTTCTTT. The genes are TRBV19 and TRBJ1-1; D may be TRBD1 (5 bases). V dropped 6 bases and J dropped 6 bases, with 14 bases sitting between them. The CDR3 loop spans 13 amino acids. Germline V gene lookup returns CDR1 LNHDA and CDR2 SQIVND (reference sequence).

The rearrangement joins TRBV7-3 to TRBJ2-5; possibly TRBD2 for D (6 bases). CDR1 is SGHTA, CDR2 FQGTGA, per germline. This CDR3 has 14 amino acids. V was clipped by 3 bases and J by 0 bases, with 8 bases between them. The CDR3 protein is CASSFGTDQETQYF. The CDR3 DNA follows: TGTGCCAGCAGCTTCGGGACTGACCAAGAGACCCAGTACTTC.

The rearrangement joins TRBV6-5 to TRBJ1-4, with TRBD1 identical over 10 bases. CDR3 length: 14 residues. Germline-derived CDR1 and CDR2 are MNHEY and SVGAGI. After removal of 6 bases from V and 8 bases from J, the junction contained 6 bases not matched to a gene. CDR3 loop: CASSPDRGKEKLFF. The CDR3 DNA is TGTGCCAGCAGCCCGGACAGGGGGAAGGAAAAACTGTTTTTT.

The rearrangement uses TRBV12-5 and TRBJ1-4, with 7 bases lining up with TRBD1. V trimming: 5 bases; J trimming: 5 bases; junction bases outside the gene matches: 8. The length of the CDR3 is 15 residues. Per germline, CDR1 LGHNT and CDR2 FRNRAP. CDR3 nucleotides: TGTGCTAGTGGTAGAGGAGGGGGCGCCAATGAAAAACTGTTTTTT. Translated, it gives CASGRGGGANEKLFF.

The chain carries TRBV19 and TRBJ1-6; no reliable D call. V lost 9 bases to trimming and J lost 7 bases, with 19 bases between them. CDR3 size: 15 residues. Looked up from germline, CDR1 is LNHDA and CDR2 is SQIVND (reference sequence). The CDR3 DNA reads TGTGCCAGCAAACGCGGCGGTGAGGGAAATTCACCCCTCCACTTT. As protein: CASKRGGEGNSPLHF. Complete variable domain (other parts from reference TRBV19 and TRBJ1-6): DGGITQSPKYLFRKEGQNVTLSCEQNLNHDAMYWYRQDPGQGLRLIYYSQIVNDFQKGDIAEGYSVSREKKESFPLTVTSAQKNPTAFYLCASKRGGEGNSPLHFGNGTRLTVT.